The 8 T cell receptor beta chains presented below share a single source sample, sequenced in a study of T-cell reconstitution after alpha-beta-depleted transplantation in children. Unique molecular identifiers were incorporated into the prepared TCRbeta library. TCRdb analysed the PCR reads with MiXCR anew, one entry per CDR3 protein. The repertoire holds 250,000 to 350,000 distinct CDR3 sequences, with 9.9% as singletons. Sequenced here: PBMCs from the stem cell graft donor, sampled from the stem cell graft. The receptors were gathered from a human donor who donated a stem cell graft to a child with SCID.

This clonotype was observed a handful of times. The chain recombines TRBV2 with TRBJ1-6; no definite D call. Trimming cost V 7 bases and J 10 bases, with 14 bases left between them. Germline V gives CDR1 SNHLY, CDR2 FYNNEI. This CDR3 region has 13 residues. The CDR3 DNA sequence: TGTGCCAGCATGGTGTCGGGGTACTCACCCCTCCACTTT. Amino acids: CASMVSGYSPLHF.

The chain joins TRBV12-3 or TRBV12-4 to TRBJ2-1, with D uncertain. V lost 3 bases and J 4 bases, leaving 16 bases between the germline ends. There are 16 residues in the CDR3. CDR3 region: CASSLPPGNLYNEQFF. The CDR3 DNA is TGTGCCAGCAGTTTGCCACCCGGAAACCTTTACAATGAGCAGTTCTTC.

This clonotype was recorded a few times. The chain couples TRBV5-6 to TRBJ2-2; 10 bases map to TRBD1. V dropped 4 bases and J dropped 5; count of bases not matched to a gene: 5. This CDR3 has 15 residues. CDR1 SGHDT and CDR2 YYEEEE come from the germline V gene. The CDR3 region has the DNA TGTGCCAGCAGCCGGGACAGGGGATTGACCGGGGAGCTGTTTTTT. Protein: CASSRDRGLTGELFF.

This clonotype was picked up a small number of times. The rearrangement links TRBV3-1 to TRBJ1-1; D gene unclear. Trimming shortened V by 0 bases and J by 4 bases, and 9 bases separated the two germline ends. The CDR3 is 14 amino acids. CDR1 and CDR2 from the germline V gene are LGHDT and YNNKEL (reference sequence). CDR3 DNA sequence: TGTGCCAGCAGCCAAGAATGGGGAGGCACTGAAGCTTTCTTT. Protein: CASSQEWGGTEAFF.

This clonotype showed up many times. CDR3 nucleotide sequence: TGTGCCACCAGTGATTTGCCGGACAGGGCTCGGGATCAGCCCCAGCATTTT. It encodes CATSDLPDRARDQPQHF. This sequence joins TRBV24-1 and TRBJ1-5; 8 bases are a match to TRBD1. V shed 0 bases and J 5 bases; nucleotides not matched to a gene: 8. The CDR3 contains 17 residues. From germline, CDR1 is KGHDR and CDR2 SFDVKD.

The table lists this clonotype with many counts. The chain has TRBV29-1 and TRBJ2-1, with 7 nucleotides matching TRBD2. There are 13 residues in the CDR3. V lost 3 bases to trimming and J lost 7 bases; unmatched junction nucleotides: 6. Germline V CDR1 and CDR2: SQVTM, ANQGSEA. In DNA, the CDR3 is TGCAGCGTTGATAACGGGGGGTGGAATGAGCAGTTCTTC. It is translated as CSVDNGGWNEQFF.

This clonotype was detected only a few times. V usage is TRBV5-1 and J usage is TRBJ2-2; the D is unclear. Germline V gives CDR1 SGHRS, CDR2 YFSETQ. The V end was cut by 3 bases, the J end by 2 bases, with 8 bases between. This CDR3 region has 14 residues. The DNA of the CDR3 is TGCGCCAGCAGCTCGGCATACAACACCGGGGAGCTGTTTTTT. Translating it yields CASSSAYNTGELFF.

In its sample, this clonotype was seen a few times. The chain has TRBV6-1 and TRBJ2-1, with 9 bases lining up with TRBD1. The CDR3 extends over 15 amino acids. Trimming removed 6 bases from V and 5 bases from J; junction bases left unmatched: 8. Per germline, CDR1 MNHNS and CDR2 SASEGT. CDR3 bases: TGTGCCAGCAGCGAACCGGGACAGGGAGACAATGAGCAGTTCTTC. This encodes CASSEPGQGDNEQFF.